This T cell receptor (beta chain) was observed in a study of cytomegalovirus exposure and HLA in healthy donors. With 0 bases removed from V and 5 bases from J, the gap between germline ends came to 29 bases. There are 20 residues in the CDR3. Germline assignment: CDR1 MGHRA and CDR2 YSYEKL. In its sample, this clone was seen once. The antigen is unknown. Findings of the study overall: In an earlier analysis, productive rearrangement rates for most beta V segments clustered near 87% or 30%. Listed as cytomegalovirus-associated were over 150 TCR beta chains.

In nominal health when sampled, donors likely had unrecorded immune exposures nonetheless. Primers for the PCR totalled 60 Vbeta and 13 Jbeta. Profiling relied on immunoSEQ multiplex PCR, and the TCRdb table lists in-frame clones only, not all of them. The data show more than 65,000 clones, roughly four fifths seen once. The sample was PBMCs. This sequence joins TRBV4-1 and TRBJ2-7, with TRBD2 as a possible D gene (6 bases). This clonotype originated in a young man in good health and CMV-seronegative. Here the CDR3 DNA reads TGCGCCAGCAGCCAAGAGTCAAGTGTGCGGGGTCTACCCCTACGGGACGAGCAGTACTTC. Encoded protein: CASSQESSVRGLPLRDEQYF.